Listed below are T cell receptor beta chains from one sample, sequenced in a study of identifying expanded T cells in peripheral blood. Assay used: immunoSEQ multiplex PCR; TCRdb lists only in-frame clones, some missing. The table lists roughly 84,000 clones, around 90% of them singletons, with 7.3% in the top ten. The sample was blood. The origin of the receptors is a person aged 18 to 70 in good health. The CDR3 runs from the conserved cysteine through the conserved F or W. Each record gives: V gene, clone size, J gene, D gene, CDR3 protein, CDR3 DNA. A D gene is named only where the DNA matches it firmly. For some rows the clone size is stated as once, few or many, or as a class when expanded; others skip it.

>TRBV12-5|NA|TRBJ2-5|NA
CASGPLGETQYF
TGTGCTAGTGGCCCCCTGGGGGAGACCCAGTACTTC
>TRBV5-1|NA|TRBJ2-2|NA
CASSPRGGTGELFF
TGCGCCAGCAGCCCGAGGGGCGGGACCGGGGAGCTGTTTTTT
>TRBV2|few|TRBJ1-5|NA
CASSGQAFNQPQHF
TGTGCCAGCAGTGGGCAGGCCTTTAATCAGCCCCAGCATTTT
>TRBV6-1|NA|TRBJ1-2|NA
CASCPGGLNYGYTF
TGTGCCAGTTGCCCGGGGGGTCTTAACTATGGCTACACCTTC
>TRBV5-6|once|TRBJ1-2|NA
CASSFERNYGYTF
TGTGCCAGCAGCTTCGAACGGAACTATGGCTACACCTTC
>TRBV11-1|NA|TRBJ2-1|NA
CASSLEAPNEQFF
TGTGCCAGCAGCTTAGAAGCCCCGAATGAGCAGTTCTTC
>TRBV5-4|few|TRBJ2-4|TRBD2
CASSTGTSGRMPNIQYF
TGTGCCAGCAGTACCGGGACTAGCGGGAGGATGCCGAACATTCAGTACTTC
>TRBV10-3|NA|TRBJ2-6|NA
CAISESGGTGANVLTF
TGTGCCATCAGTGAGTCGGGGGGAACTGGGGCCAACGTCCTGACTTTC
>TRBV7-3|NA|TRBJ2-3|TRBD2
CASSLTGTSGNTDTQYF
TGTGCCAGCAGCTTAACCGGGACTAGCGGGAACACAGATACGCAGTATTTT
>TRBV2|NA|TRBJ2-3|NA
CASGPGGANTDTQYF
TGTGCCAGCGGGCCCGGAGGGGCGAACACAGATACGCAGTATTTT
>TRBV9|NA|TRBJ2-1|NA
CASSVEGLSYNEQFF
TGTGCCAGCAGCGTAGAGGGGCTTTCCTACAATGAGCAGTTCTTC
>TRBV10-3|NA|TRBJ2-5|NA
CAISAIGGGEETQYF
TGTGCCATCAGTGCCATAGGGGGGGGCGAAGAGACCCAGTACTTC
>TRBV7-9|NA|TRBJ1-5|TRBD1
CASSLEFGTGGQPQHF
TGTGCCAGCAGCTTAGAGTTCGGGACAGGGGGTCAGCCCCAGCATTTT
>TRBV28|NA|TRBJ1-2|TRBD1
CASNSPGQENSGYGYTF
TGTGCCAGCAACTCCCCGGGACAGGAGAATAGCGGCTATGGCTACACCTTC
>TRBV5-5|NA|TRBJ1-2|TRBD1
CASSLEGQSLEGTF
TGTGCCAGCAGCTTGGAGGGACAGAGTCTTGAAGGCACCTTC
>TRBV18|NA|TRBJ2-7|TRBD1
CASSAPTGGANHEQYF
TGTGCCAGCTCAGCCCCCACAGGGGGCGCGAATCACGAGCAGTACTTC
>TRBV30|NA|TRBJ1-2|NA
CASQAAGSNYGYTF
TGTGCCTCTCAAGCAGCGGGCAGCAACTATGGCTACACCTTC
>TRBV6-7|NA|TRBJ1-1|NA
CASIPRGDWNTEAFF
TGTGCCAGCATCCCTAGGGGGGACTGGAACACTGAAGCTTTCTTT
>TRBV4-1|NA|TRBJ2-3|TRBD1
CASSITGADTQYF
TGCGCCAGCAGCATTACAGGGGCAGATACGCAGTATTTT
>TRBV4-2|NA|TRBJ1-5|TRBD1
CASSQRGQGVYSNQPQHF
TGTGCCAGCAGCCAGAGAGGACAGGGCGTTTATAGCAATCAGCCCCAGCATTTT
>TRBV7-2|NA|TRBJ1-5|NA
CASSSFGFFSNQPQHF
TGTGCCAGCAGCTCCTTCGGTTTCTTTAGCAATCAGCCCCAGCATTTT
>TRBV11-3|NA|TRBJ2-2|TRBD2
CASSLGGTTDTGELFF
TGTGCCAGCAGCTTAGGCGGGACTACAGACACCGGGGAGCTGTTTTTT
>TRBV18|NA|TRBJ2-7|NA
CASSPYGMGLSYEQYF
TGTGCCAGCTCACCTTACGGTATGGGGCTGTCGTACGAGCAGTACTTC
>TRBV30|NA|TRBJ2-1|NA
CAWSYITGTGLNEQFF
TGTGCCTGGAGTTACATAACAGGGACGGGGCTCAATGAGCAGTTCTTC
>TRBV25-1|NA|TRBJ2-5|NA
CANLPGETQYF
TGTGCCAACCTCCCCGGGGAGACCCAGTACTTC
>TRBV10-2|NA|TRBJ1-1|TRBD1
CAIADRMNTEAFF
TGCGCCATCGCGGACAGGATGAACACTGAAGCTTTCTTT
>TRBV11-3|NA|TRBJ2-7|TRBD1
CASRNPGQGARQYF
TGTGCCAGCAGAAACCCGGGACAGGGGGCTCGGCAGTACTTC
>TRBV2|NA|TRBJ1-4|TRBD1
CASRRQGGGKLFF
TGTGCCAGCAGAAGACAGGGGGGTGGGAAACTGTTTTTT
>TRBV10-3|NA|TRBJ2-7|TRBD2
CAISESGLAGGYEQYF
TGTGCCATCAGTGAGTCAGGTCTAGCGGGAGGCTACGAGCAGTACTTC
>TRBV10-3|NA|TRBJ2-2|TRBD1
CAISDLGQVPGELFF
TGTGCCATCAGTGACTTGGGACAGGTTCCCGGGGAGCTGTTTTTT
>TRBV27|NA|TRBJ2-5|NA
CASRGTVETQYF
TGTGCCAGCCGGGGTACTGTGGAGACCCAGTACTTC
>TRBV5-6|NA|TRBJ1-4|NA
CASSLATTNEKLFF
TGTGCCAGCAGCTTGGCCACAACTAATGAAAAACTGTTTTTT
>TRBV7-2|NA|TRBJ1-3|NA
CASSGQRGNTIYF
TGTGCCAGTTCCGGACAGAGAGGAAACACCATATATTTT
>TRBV2|NA|TRBJ1-5|NA
CASSEGGGYSNQPQHF
TGTGCCAGCAGTGAGGGGGGTGGGTATAGCAATCAGCCCCAGCATTTT
>TRBV5-1|NA|TRBJ2-5|TRBD1
CASSLGQGFQETQYF
TGCGCCAGCAGCTTGGGACAGGGGTTTCAAGAGACCCAGTACTTC